This TCR beta chain comes out of a study of tumor T cells in aggressive B-cell lymphoma. Per the germline V gene, CDR1 is DFQATT and CDR2 is SNEGSKA (reference sequence). V was clipped by 5 bases and J by 7 bases, with 12 bases between them. The CDR3 spans 11 residues. In this sample, this clone turned up once. Some clones are missing from TCRdb's copy, which holds only in-frame ones; the method was immunoSEQ multiplex PCR. The sample holds over 4,000 clones; roughly 90% are singletons and the top ten take roughly 5.1%. The chain uses TRBV20-1 and TRBJ2-7; D is uncertain. This clonotype originated in an adult with diffuse large B cell lymphoma. What was sequenced was tumor tissue. CDR3 sequence: CSADRGKEQYF. DNA for the CDR3: TGCAGTGCTGACCGCGGTAAAGAGCAGTACTTC.